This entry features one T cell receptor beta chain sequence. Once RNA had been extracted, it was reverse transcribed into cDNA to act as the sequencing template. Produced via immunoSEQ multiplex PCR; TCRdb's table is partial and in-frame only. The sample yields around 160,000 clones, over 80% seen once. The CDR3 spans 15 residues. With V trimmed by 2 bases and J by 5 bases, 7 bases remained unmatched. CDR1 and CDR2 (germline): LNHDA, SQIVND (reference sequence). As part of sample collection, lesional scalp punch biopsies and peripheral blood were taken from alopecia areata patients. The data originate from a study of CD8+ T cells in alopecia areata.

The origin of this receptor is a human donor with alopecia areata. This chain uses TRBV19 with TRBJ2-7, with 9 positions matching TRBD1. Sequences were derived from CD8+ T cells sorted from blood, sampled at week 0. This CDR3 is CASSISGTGTNEQYF. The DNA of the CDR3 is TGTGCCAGTAGTATATCTGGGACAGGGACCAACGAGCAGTACTTC.